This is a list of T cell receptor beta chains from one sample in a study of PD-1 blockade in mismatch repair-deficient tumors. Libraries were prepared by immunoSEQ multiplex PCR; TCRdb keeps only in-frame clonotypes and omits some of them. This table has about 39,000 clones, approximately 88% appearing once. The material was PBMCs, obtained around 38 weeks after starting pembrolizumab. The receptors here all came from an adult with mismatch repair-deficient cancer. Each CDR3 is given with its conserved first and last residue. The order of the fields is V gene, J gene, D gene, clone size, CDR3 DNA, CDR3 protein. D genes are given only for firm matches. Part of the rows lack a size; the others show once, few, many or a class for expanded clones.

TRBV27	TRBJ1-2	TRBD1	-	TGTGCCAGCGGGAACAGGGGAGCCCTCCAAACCTATGGCTACACCTTC	CASGNRGALQTYGYTF
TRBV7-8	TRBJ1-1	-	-	TGTGCCAGCAGCCCGGGTTTGGACACTGAAGCTTTCTTT	CASSPGLDTEAFF
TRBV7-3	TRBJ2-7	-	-	TGTGCCAGCAGCTTACAAGGGGCTGGTCGGTACGAGCAGTACTTC	CASSLQGAGRYEQYF
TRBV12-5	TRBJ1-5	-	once	TGTGCTAGTGCTGACAAGTTATTCAATCAGCCCCAGCATTTT	CASADKLFNQPQHF
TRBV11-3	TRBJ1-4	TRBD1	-	TGTGCCAGCAGCATTCGACAGGGGAAAAATGAAAAACTGTTTTTT	CASSIRQGKNEKLFF
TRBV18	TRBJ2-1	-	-	TGTGCCAGCTCACACTCCGGGGTAAGCTCCTACAATGAGCAGTTCTTC	CASSHSGVSSYNEQFF
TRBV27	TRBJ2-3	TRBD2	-	TGTGCCAGCAGTTTAACCGGACTAGCGGGAGAGTATTTT	CASSLTGLAGEYF
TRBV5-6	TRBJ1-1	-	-	TGTGCCAGCAGCTTGGTTACGGGGGAGGGGGAGACTGAAGCTTTCTTT	CASSLVTGEGETEAFF
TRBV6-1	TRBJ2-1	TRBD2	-	TGTGCCAGCAGTGAATGGATGGCTAGCGGGAACGCGGGGCAGTTCTTC	CASSEWMASGNAGQFF
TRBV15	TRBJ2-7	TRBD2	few	TGTGCCACCAGCAGAGCCCGGACTAGCGGGAGACCAGAGCAGTACTTC	CATSRARTSGRPEQYF
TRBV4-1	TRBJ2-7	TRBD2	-	TGCGCCAGCAGCCAATCCGGGACTAGCGGGAGGTACGAGCAGTACTTC	CASSQSGTSGRYEQYF
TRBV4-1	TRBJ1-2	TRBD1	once	TGCGCCAGCAGCCGCCGGGACAGGGAAACCTATGGCTACACCTTC	CASSRRDRETYGYTF
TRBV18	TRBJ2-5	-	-	TGTGCCAGCTCACCTGGTGTCAGCCAAGAGACCCAGTACTTC	CASSPGVSQETQYF
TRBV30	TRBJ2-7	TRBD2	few	TGTGCCTGGAGTGTACGACTAGCGGGATACGAGCAGTACTTC	CAWSVRLAGYEQYF
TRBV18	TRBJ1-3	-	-	TGTGCCAGCTCACCACAAAGACAGGCAGGTGGAAACACCATATATTTT	CASSPQRQAGGNTIYF
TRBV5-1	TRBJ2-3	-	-	TGCGCCAGCAGCTTGGGGGGACTTAGCACAGATACGCAGTATTTT	CASSLGGLSTDTQYF
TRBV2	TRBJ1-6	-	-	TGTGCCAGCAGTGGCAGGGTACAGGTATCCGATTCACCCCTCCACTTT	CASSGRVQVSDSPLHF
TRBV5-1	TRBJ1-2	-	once	TGCGCCAGCAGCTTGGGACAGTCTTTTGGGTATGGCTACACCTTC	CASSLGQSFGYGYTF
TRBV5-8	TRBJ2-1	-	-	TGTGCCAGCAGCCTAGAGGGAGCTTCTGAGCAGTTCTTC	CASSLEGASEQFF
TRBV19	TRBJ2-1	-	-	TGTGCCAGTAGTATAGACAGGAGGCAGCAGCCCTACAATGAGCAGTTCTTC	CASSIDRRQQPYNEQFF
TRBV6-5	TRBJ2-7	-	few	TGTGCCAGCAGTTACTTCCAGGGCTACGAGCAGTACTTC	CASSYFQGYEQYF
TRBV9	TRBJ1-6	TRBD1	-	TGTGCCAGCAGCAGGGGACAGCAGGGAGTTTCACCCCTCCACTTT	CASSRGQQGVSPLHF
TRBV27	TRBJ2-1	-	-	TGTGCCAGCAGTTTATCGTACGCGGGGGCGTCCTACAATGAGCAGTTCTTC	CASSLSYAGASYNEQFF
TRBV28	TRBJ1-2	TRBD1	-	TGTGCCAGCAGGATGGACAGGGGTACGGGCTACACCTTC	CASRMDRGTGYTF
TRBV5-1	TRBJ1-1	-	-	TGCGCCAGCAGCTTGGCCAACGGGGAGACTGAAGCTTTCTTT	CASSLANGETEAFF
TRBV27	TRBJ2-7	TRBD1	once	TGTGCCAGCAGTTCGACCCGGGACAGGGGGTACGAGCAGTACTTC	CASSSTRDRGYEQYF
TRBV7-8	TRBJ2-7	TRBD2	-	TGTGCCAGCAGCTTAGGCGGGAGCAGCTCCTACGAGCAGTACTTC	CASSLGGSSSYEQYF
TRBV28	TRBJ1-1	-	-	TGTGCCAGCAGTAGCGCAGGGGTGTGGGGAGGGATGAACACTGAAGCTTTCTTT	CASSSAGVWGGMNTEAFF
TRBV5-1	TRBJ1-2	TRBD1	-	TGCGCCAGCAGCTTCCCGGGACAGGGAGGAGGCTACACCTTC	CASSFPGQGGGYTF
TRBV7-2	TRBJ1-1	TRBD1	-	TGTGCCAGCAGCCGGGACAGGGGGCTGTCGGGCACTGAAGCTTTCTTT	CASSRDRGLSGTEAFF
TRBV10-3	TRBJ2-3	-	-	TGTGCCATCAAGAGGGGGTTAGGAGATACGCAGTATTTT	CAIKRGLGDTQYF
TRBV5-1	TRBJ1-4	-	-	TGCGCCAGCAGCCCGCTCACAGGGAATGAAAAACTGTTTTTT	CASSPLTGNEKLFF
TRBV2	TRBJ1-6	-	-	TGTGCCAGCAGTGTCTCAGACCCGGGGAATTCACCCCTCCACTTT	CASSVSDPGNSPLHF
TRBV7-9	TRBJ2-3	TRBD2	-	TGTGCCAGCAGCTTATGGGGACTAGCGGGAGGGGACACAGATACGCAGTATTTT	CASSLWGLAGGDTDTQYF
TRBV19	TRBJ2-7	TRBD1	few	TGTGCCAGTAGTATTCGCACAGGGGGGTCTGGCGAGCAGTACTTC	CASSIRTGGSGEQYF
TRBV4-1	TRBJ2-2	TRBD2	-	TGCGCCAGCAGCCAAGCTGGACTAGCGGGGAACACCGGGGAGCTGTTTTTT	CASSQAGLAGNTGELFF
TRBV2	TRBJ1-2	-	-	TGTGCCACCTCCTTATCCGGGTCGTTTAACTATGGCTACACCTTC	CATSLSGSFNYGYTF
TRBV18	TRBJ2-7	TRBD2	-	TGTGCCAGCTCACCCGGACTAGCGGAGTTCTACGAGCAGTACTTC	CASSPGLAEFYEQYF
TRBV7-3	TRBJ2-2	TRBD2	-	TGTGCCAGCAGCCCACCGGGACTAGCGGGAGGTACCGGGGAGCTGTTTTTT	CASSPPGLAGGTGELFF
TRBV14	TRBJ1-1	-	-	TGTGCCAGCAGCCAAGCAGGAATGAACACTGAAGCTTTCTTT	CASSQAGMNTEAFF
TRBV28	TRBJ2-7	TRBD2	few	TGTGCCAGCAGTTCTCGCGGTAGCGGGATTAGGTCCTACGAGCAGTACTTC	CASSSRGSGIRSYEQYF
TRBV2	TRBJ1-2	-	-	TGTGCCAGCAGTGGAGCACAGAGGAGGCTCTATGGCTACACCTTC	CASSGAQRRLYGYTF
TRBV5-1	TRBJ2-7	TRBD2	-	TGCGCCAGCAGCGCCTCTAGCGGGAGTATCAACGAGCAGTACTTC	CASSASSGSINEQYF